This T cell receptor (beta chain) was documented in a study of technical replicates of blood from a few donors. Per the germline V gene, CDR1 is SGHRS and CDR2 is YFSETQ. The CDR3 spans 20 residues. V was clipped by 4 bases and J by 0 bases; unmatched bases: 22. The assay was immunoSEQ multiplex PCR, and TCRdb's table has in-frame clones only and misses some. The table records tens of thousands of clones, about 97% of them present only once. The sequence came from a human donor in good health. The chain carries TRBV5-1 and TRBJ2-7; 7 nucleotides match TRBD1. The sample consisted of T cells isolated from PBMCs. This CDR3 reads CASSPDPKIQGLLLSYEQYF. For the CDR3, the DNA is TGCGCCAGCAGCCCAGACCCGAAAATACAGGGGCTACTTCTCTCCTACGAGCAGTACTTC.